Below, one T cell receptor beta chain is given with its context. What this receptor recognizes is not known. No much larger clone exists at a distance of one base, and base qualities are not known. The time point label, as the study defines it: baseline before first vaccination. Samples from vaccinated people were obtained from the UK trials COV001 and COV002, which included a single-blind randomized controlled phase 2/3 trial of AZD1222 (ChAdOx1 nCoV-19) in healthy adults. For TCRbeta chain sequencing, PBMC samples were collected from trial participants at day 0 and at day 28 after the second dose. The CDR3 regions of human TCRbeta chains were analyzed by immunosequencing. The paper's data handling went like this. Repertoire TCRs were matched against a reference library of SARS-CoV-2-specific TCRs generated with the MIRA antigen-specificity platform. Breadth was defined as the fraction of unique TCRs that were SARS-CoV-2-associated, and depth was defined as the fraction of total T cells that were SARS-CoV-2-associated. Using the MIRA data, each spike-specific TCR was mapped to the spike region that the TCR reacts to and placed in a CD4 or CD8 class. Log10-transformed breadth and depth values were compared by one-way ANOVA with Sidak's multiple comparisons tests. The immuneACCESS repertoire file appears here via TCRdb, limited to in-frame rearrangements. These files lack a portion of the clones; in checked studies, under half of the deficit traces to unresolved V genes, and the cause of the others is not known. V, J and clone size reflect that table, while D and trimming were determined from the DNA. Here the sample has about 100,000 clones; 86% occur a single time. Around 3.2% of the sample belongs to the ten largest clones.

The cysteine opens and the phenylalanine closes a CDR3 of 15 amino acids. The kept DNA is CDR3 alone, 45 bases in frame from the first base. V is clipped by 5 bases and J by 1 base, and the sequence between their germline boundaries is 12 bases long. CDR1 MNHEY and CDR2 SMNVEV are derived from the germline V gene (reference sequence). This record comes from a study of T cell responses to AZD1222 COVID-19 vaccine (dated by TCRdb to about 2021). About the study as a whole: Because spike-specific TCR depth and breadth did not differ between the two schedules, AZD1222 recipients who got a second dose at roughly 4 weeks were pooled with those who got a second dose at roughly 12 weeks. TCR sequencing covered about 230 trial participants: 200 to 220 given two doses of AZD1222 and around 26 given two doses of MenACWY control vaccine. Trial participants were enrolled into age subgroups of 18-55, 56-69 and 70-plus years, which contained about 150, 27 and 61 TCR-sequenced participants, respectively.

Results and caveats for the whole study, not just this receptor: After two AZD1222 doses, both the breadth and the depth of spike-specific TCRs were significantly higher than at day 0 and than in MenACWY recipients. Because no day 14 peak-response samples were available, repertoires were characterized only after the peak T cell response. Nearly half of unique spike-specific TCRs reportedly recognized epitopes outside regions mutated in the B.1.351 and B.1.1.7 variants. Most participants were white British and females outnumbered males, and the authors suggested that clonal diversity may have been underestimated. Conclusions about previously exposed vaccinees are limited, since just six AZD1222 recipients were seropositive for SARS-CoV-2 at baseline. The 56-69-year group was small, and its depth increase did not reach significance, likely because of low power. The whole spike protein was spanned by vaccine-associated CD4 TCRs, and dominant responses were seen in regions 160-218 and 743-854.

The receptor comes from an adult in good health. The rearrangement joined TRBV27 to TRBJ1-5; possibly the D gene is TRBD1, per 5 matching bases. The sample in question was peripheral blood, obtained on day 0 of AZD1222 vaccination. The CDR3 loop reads CASSRDGFSNQPQHF. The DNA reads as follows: TGTGCCAGCAGTAGGGACGGGTTCAGCAATCAGCCCCAGCATTTT.